Sequencing of this TCR beta chain was carried out in a study of blood T cell repertoires in COVID-19 (dated by TCRdb to between 2020 and 2021). The study in broad terms: Samples from collaborators originated in the United States, Italy and Spain and spanned both the acute and convalescent phases of COVID-19. The material from the prospective study consisted of cDNA or gDNA derived from T cells, B-cell-depleted T cells, or PBMCs. Deeply sampled blood TCRbeta repertoires from subjects exposed to, actively infected with, or recovered from COVID-19 were included in the dataset. A freely available public database, intended as a resource for researchers studying the immune response to SARS-CoV-2, is where the repertoires were released. The samples were drawn from two sources: the first 160 participants of the ongoing ImmuneRACE study, and 950 to 1,500 subjects contributed by 6 global collaborators. Sample metadata almost always included a de-identified subject ID, COVID-19 status, age in years and sex. Where HLA class I and class II types were available, the types were taken from metadata supplied by the sample provider, not from assay-based typing. Results and caveats for the whole study, not just this receptor: The quantity of clinical and demographic metadata differed by source and by participant and was supplied without curation.

Remarks on this clone: Its recognized antigen is unknown. The record has no base qualities; no much larger clone is one base away.

The CDR3 starts with the cysteine, ends with the phenylalanine, and has 12 residues. The only DNA kept is the CDR3, 36 bases in frame from the first base. Between the V and J ends, shortened by 2 bases and 9 bases respectively, the junction contains 8 bases. One collaborating source in Seattle enrolled patients during active infection and followed them longitudinally through the course of disease. Whole blood was collected in K2EDTA tubes by collaborating institutions according to the institutions' own protocols. For TCRbeta analysis, collaborators shipped samples as frozen whole blood, isolated PBMCs, or DNA extracted from either of those sample types. TCRbeta CDR3 regions were amplified from genomic DNA by means of the immunoSEQ Assay, a bias-controlled multiplex PCR. Concerning the study's data processing: The number of nucleated cells in each sample was estimated from the amplification of reference gene primers within the assay. To quantify the absolute abundance of each unique TCRbeta CDR3 rearrangement, sequence reads were collapsed and filtered. For each sample, productive Simpson clonality was calculated as the square root of Simpson's diversity index over productive rearrangements. TCRdb holds this immuneACCESS table with in-frame rearrangements only. Some clones are missing; in checked studies, unresolved V genes explain under half, and the rest has no known cause. That table supplies the V and J calls and clone size; D and trimming were determined from the DNA. This sample has about 200,000 clones in its table, and 75% to 90% of those were observed once. The top ten clones comprise 7.5% to 9.5% of the sample.

Specimen: peripheral blood. This clonotype originated in a woman of 80 years or more with COVID-19, enrolled during active disease. This chain is built from TRBV12-3 or TRBV12-4 and TRBJ2-1; no confident D gene assignment can be made. The CDR3 loop reads CASSLILREQFF. The DNA sequence reads TGTGCCAGCAGTTTAATTCTGCGTGAGCAGTTCTTC.